A single sample is the source of the 16 T cell receptor beta chains below, sequenced in a study of blood T cell repertoires in COVID-19. Profiled with immunoSEQ multiplex PCR; TCRdb holds only in-frame clones, not every one. The sample has just over 350,000 clones, less than 90% seen once. Sequencing input: peripheral blood. The receptors shown here come from a woman aged 60-75 years with COVID-19, enrolled during active disease.

For the CDR3, the DNA is TGTGCTAGTGGTTTGGTAGTAGCGAACCCCTACAATGAGCAGTTCTTC. Translating it yields CASGLVVANPYNEQFF. V is TRBV12-5 and J is TRBJ2-1; D perhaps matches TRBD2 (5 bases). Germline CDR1 is LGHNT and CDR2 is FRNRAP. Trimming removed 0 bases at V and 2 bases at J, with 11 bases between. This CDR3 is built from 16 residues.

The gene calls are TRBV5-1 and TRBJ2-2; D is uncertain. Germline V gene sequence: CDR1 SGHRS, CDR2 YFSETQ. Trimming took off 2 bases at V and 0 bases at J, with 5 bases between the two ends. The CDR3 is made up of 14 amino acids. CDR3 in amino acids: CASSFGANTGELFF. The CDR3 nucleotides read TGCGCCAGCAGCTTCGGAGCGAACACCGGGGAGCTGTTTTTT.

Turning to this clone: Relative to the germline gene, one junction end is altered; a read error may explain this. This sequence joins TRBV7-8 and TRBJ1-1; D call uncertain. CDR1 SGHVS and CDR2 FQNEAQ come from the germline V gene. CDR3 length equals 14 residues. DNA of the CDR3: TGTGCCAGCAGCACGCGGACGGGGAACACTGAAGTTTTCTTT. It yields the protein CASSTRTGNTEVFF.

The chain links TRBV7-2 to TRBJ1-2; 8 positions agree with TRBD1. After removal of 5 bases from V and 4 bases from J, the junction contained 12 bases not matched to a gene. The CDR3 has 16 residues. Per germline, CDR1 SGHTA and CDR2 FQGNSA. CDR3 nucleotide sequence: TGTGCCAGCAGCCTAGTCGGCGGACAGGGAATCTATGGCTACACCTTC. Protein sequence: CASSLVGGQGIYGYTF.

This rearrangement joins TRBV7-3 to TRBJ1-1; D might be TRBD1 (5 bases). Deletions cut 4 bases from V and 4 bases from J, with 16 bases between. The germline V gene has CDR1 SGHTA and CDR2 FQGTGA. The CDR3 extends over 15 amino acids. CDR3 nucleotide sequence: TGTGCCAGCAGCTCCCAAGGCGGGGGGAGCACTGAAGCTTTCTTT. Translating it yields CASSSQGGGSTEAFF.

This clone was counted only a few times. This sequence joins TRBV11-3 and TRBJ1-6, with a possible D match to TRBD1 (6 bases). This CDR3 has 14 residues. Germline assignment: CDR1 SGHNT and CDR2 YENEEA. The V end lost 4 bases, the J end lost 6 bases, and 10 bases lay between the germline ends. In nucleotides, the CDR3 is TGTGCCAGCAGCTCCGGACAGCCTAATTCACCCCTCCACTTT. Protein sequence: CASSSGQPNSPLHF. Supplemented by reference TRBV11-3 and TRBJ1-6, the full variable domain reads EAGVVQSPRYKIIEKKQPVAFWCNPISGHNTLYWYLQNLGQGPELLIRYENEEAVDDSQLPKDRFSAERLKGVDSTLKIQPAELGDSAVYLCASSSGQPNSPLHFGNGTRLTVT.

The chain couples TRBV7-9 to TRBJ1-1; D uncertain. CDR1 and CDR2 (germline): SEHNR, FQNEAQ (reference sequence). This CDR3 is built from 16 residues. Trimming removed 2 bases at V and 0 bases at J, with 13 bases between. The CDR3 here is CASSLTEGPMNTEAFF. The CDR3 region has the DNA TGTGCCAGCAGCTTAACTGAGGGTCCCATGAACACTGAAGCTTTCTTT.

This clone occurred a few times. The chain couples TRBV5-5 to TRBJ2-2, with TRBD1 as a possible D gene (6 bases). V dropped 1 base and J dropped 7 bases, with 14 bases sitting between them. The germline CDR1 and CDR2 sequences are SGHKS and YYEKEE (reference sequence). This CDR3 spans 15 amino acids. This chain's CDR3 is CASSLTGWFSGELFF. The CDR3 DNA follows: TGTGCCAGCAGCTTGACAGGGTGGTTTAGCGGGGAGCTGTTTTTT.

This clone was observed a handful of times. The V and J genes are TRBV4-1 and TRBJ1-6; D is ambiguous. Germline CDR1 reads MGHRA; CDR2 reads YSYEKL. Trimming pared 6 bases from V and 7 bases from J, leaving 10 bases between. The CDR3 runs to 13 residues. CDR3 DNA: TGCGCCAGCAGAGACAAGTCGAATTCACCCCTCCACTTT. It encodes CASRDKSNSPLHF.

The chain carries TRBV27 and TRBJ2-1; a weak D match, TRBD1 (6 bases). The V gene's germline CDR1 is MNHEY and CDR2 SMNVEV (reference sequence). This CDR3 has 13 amino acids. Trimming shortened V by 2 bases and J by 9 bases, and 11 bases separated the two germline ends. CDR3 sequence (DNA): TGTGCCAGCAGTTTAAACAGGGTAGTTGAGCAGTTCTTC. Translating gives CASSLNRVVEQFF.

The chain employs TRBV4-2 and TRBJ2-7; D might be TRBD1 (6 bases). From germline, CDR1 is LGHNA and CDR2 YNFKEQ. Trimming took off 1 base at V and 1 base at J, with 8 bases between the two ends. This CDR3 spans 14 amino acids. For the CDR3, the DNA is TGTGCCAGCAGCCAAGGGACAGTATCCTACGAGCAGTACTTC. The encoded protein is CASSQGTVSYEQYF.

The chain has TRBV6-6 and TRBJ1-3; D not certain. Trimming took 8 bases from V and 2 from J, leaving 7 bases between them. The CDR3 covers 12 residues. The V gene's germline CDR1 is MNHNY and CDR2 SVGAGI (reference sequence). The CDR3 DNA follows: TGTGCCAGCCAAGAGGCTGGAAACACCATATATTTT. Its translation is CASQEAGNTIYF.

J is TRBJ1-5 and V is TRBV21-1. TRBV21-1 is noted as a pseudogene. The CDR3 has 18 amino acids. Here the CDR3 reads CASSASLKGRDWDQPQHF. CDR3 DNA sequence: TGTGCCAGCAGCGCCTCTTTGAAGGGGAGGGATTGGGATCAGCCCCAGCATTTT.

The chain has TRBV12-3 or TRBV12-4 and TRBJ1-2; the D gene is possibly TRBD1 (5 bases). Between the trimmed V and J ends, which lost 5 bases and 8 bases, there was a span of 15 bases. The CDR3 contains 13 residues. The CDR3 nucleotides read TGTGCCAGCAGTCGTTGGAGGGGTCGGGGCTACACCTTC. Amino acid sequence: CASSRWRGRGYTF.

The rearrangement joins TRBV3-1 (or the pseudogene TRBV3-2) to TRBJ2-1; TRBD2 agrees at 8 bases. The germline CDR1 and CDR2 sequences are LGHDT and YNNKEL (reference sequence). The J segment lost 2 bases and the V segment lost 4 bases, leaving 7 bases of the junction unmatched. The length of the CDR3 is 16 residues. CDR3 in DNA: TGTGCCAGCAGCCGAAACCGGGGGGGGGCCTACAATGAGCAGTTCTTC. This gives the protein CASSRNRGGAYNEQFF.

V is TRBV6-5 and J is TRBJ1-1; D is ambiguous. The CDR3 length is 12 residues. The V end lost 11 bases, the J end lost 4 bases, and 14 bases lay between the germline ends. Germline loops: CDR1 MNHEY, CDR2 SVGAGI. DNA for the CDR3: TGTGCCGCCCTTCGAGCGGGCACTGAAGCTTTCTTT. Its translation: CAALRAGTEAFF.